The clone carrying this TCR beta chain occurred a few times. The antigen is not known. This entry comes from a study of early T cells in non-severe SARS-CoV-2 infection. General observations from the study: Matching against VDJdb likely underestimated virus-specific expansions, favoring anti-spike CD8.

Tagging with unique molecular identifiers was applied to individual cDNA molecules. TCRdb reprocessed the 5' RACE reads via MiXCR and lists one record per CDR3 protein. The data hold 62,000 or so distinct CDR3 sequences, with almost 9% observed a single time. CDR1 and CDR2 from the germline V gene are DFQATT and SNEGSKA (reference sequence). This CDR3 is built from 13 residues. V lost 6 bases and J lost 2; bases outside the gene matches: 6. The TCR sequence derives from an adult who was a healthcare worker with PCR-confirmed SARS-CoV-2 infection or an uninfected control (not recorded which). Source: whole blood, taken at baseline. The chain joins TRBV20-1 to TRBJ2-7; the match to TRBD2 covers 8 bases. The CDR3 bases are TGCAGTGCCTGGGCCGGGGGGGCCTACGAGCAGTACTTC. This encodes CSAWAGGAYEQYF.